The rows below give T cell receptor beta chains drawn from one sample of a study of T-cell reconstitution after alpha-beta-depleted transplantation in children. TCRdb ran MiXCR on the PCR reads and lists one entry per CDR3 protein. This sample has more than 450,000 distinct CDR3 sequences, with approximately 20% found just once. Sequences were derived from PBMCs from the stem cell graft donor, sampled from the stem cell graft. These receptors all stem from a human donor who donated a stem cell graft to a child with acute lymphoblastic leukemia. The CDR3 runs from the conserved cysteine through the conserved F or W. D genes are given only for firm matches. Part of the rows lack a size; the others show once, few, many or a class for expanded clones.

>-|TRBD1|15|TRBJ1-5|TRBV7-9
CASSLEGQGRQPQHF
TGTGCCAGCAGCTTAGAAGGACAGGGCCGTCAGCCCCAGCATTTT
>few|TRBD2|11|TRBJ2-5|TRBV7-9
CASRAGTSGYF
TGTGCCAGCAGGGCCGGGACTAGCGGGTACTTC
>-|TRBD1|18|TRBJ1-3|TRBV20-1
CSARGIGQGTVSGNTIYF
TGCAGTGCTAGAGGGATTGGACAGGGAACCGTCTCTGGAAACACCATATATTTT
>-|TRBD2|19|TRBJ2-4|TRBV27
CASRKLAGGPGWAKNIQYF
TGTGCCAGCAGGAAACTAGCGGGAGGGCCCGGGTGGGCCAAAAACATTCAGTACTTC
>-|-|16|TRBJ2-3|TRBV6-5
CASSYIPGSQLDTQYF
TGTGCCAGCAGTTACATTCCGGGATCTCAGCTAGATACGCAGTATTTT
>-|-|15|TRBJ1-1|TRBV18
CASSPSGRLNTEAFF
TGTGCCAGCTCACCATCGGGGCGGCTGAACACTGAAGCTTTCTTT
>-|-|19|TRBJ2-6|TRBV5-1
CASSFRYSSGLSGANVLTF
TGCGCCAGCAGCTTCAGGTATTCCAGTGGGCTCTCTGGGGCCAACGTCCTGACTTTC
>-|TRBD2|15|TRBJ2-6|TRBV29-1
CSVESGGIGANVLTF
TGCAGCGTTGAATCCGGGGGGATAGGGGCCAACGTCCTGACTTTC
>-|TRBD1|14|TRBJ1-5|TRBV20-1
CSARDRYGNQPQHF
TGCAGTGCTAGGGACAGGTACGGCAATCAGCCCCAGCATTTT
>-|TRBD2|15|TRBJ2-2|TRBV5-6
CASSSGTSVSGELFF
TGTGCCAGCAGCAGCGGGACTAGCGTTAGCGGGGAGCTGTTTTTT
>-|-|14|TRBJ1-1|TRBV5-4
CTSSLRGWNTEAFF
TGTACCAGCAGCTTACGGGGCTGGAACACTGAAGCTTTCTTT
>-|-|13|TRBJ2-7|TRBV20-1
CSARETSTYEQYF
TGCAGTGCTAGAGAGACTAGTACTTACGAGCAGTACTTC
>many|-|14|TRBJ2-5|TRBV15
CATSRDSGQETQYF
TGTGCCACCAGCAGAGATTCGGGGCAAGAGACCCAGTACTTC
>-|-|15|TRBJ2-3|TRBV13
CASSERWRATDTQYF
TGTGCCAGCAGCGAACGCTGGAGGGCGACCGATACGCAGTATTTT
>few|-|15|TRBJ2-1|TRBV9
CASSVGVSSYNEQFF
TGTGCCAGCAGCGTGGGCGTGAGCTCCTACAATGAGCAGTTCTTC
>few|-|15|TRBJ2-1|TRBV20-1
CSASDPSSHYNEQFF
TGCAGTGCTAGCGACCCTAGCTCCCACTACAATGAGCAGTTCTTC
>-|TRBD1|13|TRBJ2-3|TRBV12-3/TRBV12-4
CASSLVQGYTQYF
TGTGCCAGCAGCCTTGTACAGGGGTATACGCAGTATTTT
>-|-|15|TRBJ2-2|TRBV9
CASSGGTVNTGELFF
TGTGCCAGCAGCGGCGGGACAGTGAACACCGGGGAGCTGTTTTTT
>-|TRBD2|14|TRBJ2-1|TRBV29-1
CSSIGLAVANEQFF
TGCAGCTCGATCGGACTAGCAGTCGCCAATGAGCAGTTCTTC
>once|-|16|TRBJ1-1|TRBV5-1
CASSLGGLDGNTEAFF
TGCGCCAGCAGCTTGGGGGGTTTGGACGGGAACACTGAAGCTTTCTTT
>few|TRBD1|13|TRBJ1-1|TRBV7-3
CASSSGQGAATFF
TGTGCCAGCAGCTCGGGACAGGGGGCGGCGACTTTCTTT
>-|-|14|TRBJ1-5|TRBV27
CASKSFGSNQPQHF
TGTGCCAGCAAGTCGTTCGGCAGCAATCAGCCCCAGCATTTT
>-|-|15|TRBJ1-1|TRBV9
CASSLSGGPNTEAFF
TGTGCCAGCAGCCTTTCCGGGGGACCGAACACTGAAGCTTTCTTT
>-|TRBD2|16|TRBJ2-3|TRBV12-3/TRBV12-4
CASSFRPLAGGTTQYF
TGTGCCAGCAGTTTTAGACCCTTAGCGGGAGGGACTACGCAGTATTTT
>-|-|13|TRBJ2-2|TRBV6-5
CASSYPYTGELFF
TGTGCCAGCAGTTACCCATACACCGGGGAGCTGTTTTTT
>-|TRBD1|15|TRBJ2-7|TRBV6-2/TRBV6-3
CASSRLRDRGYEQYF
TGTGCCAGCAGTCGCCTCCGGGACAGGGGGTACGAGCAGTACTTC
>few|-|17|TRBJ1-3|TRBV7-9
CASSLARRIFPGNTIYF
TGTGCCAGCAGCTTAGCGCGGAGGATTTTTCCTGGAAACACCATATATTTT
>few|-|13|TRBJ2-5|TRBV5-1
CASSLLATETQYF
TGCGCCAGCAGCTTGCTCGCGACAGAGACCCAGTACTTC
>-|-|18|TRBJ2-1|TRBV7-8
CASSARAGGISSYNEQFF
TGTGCCAGCAGCGCGAGGGCTGGCGGGATTTCGTCGTACAATGAGCAGTTCTTC
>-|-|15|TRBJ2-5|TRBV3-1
CATSQDWGLQETQYF
TGTGCCACCAGCCAAGATTGGGGACTGCAAGAGACCCAGTACTTC
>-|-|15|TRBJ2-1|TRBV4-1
CASSHLWTPRGEQFF
TGCGCCAGCAGCCACCTTTGGACCCCTAGGGGTGAGCAGTTCTTC
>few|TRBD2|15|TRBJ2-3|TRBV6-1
CASSDGSGSADTQYF
TGTGCCAGCAGTGATGGTAGCGGGAGTGCAGATACGCAGTATTTT
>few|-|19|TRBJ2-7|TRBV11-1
CASSLGQSSPVLFLYEQYF
TGTGCCAGCAGCCTCGGACAGTCATCTCCAGTTTTGTTTCTGTACGAGCAGTACTTC
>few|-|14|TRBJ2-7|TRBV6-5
CASSYGREIDEQYF
TGTGCCAGCAGTTACGGTCGGGAAATCGACGAGCAGTACTTC
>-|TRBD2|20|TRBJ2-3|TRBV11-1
CASSPATRTPRTSGIDTQYF
TGTGCCAGCAGCCCAGCTACGCGTACACCGAGGACTAGCGGGATAGATACGCAGTATTTT
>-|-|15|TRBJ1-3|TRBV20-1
CSASPLTDSGNTIYF
TGCAGTGCTAGCCCCCTCACGGACTCTGGAAACACCATATATTTT
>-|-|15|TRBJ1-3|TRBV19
CASRTGNRTGNTIYF
TGTGCCAGTAGAACGGGGAATCGTACGGGAAACACCATATATTTT
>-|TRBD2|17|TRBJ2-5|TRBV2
CASSGLAGVRYQETQYF
TGTGCCAGCAGTGGACTAGCGGGAGTCAGGTACCAAGAGACCCAGTACTTC
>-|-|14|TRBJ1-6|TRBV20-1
CSVTESSYNSPLHF
TGCAGTGTGACCGAGAGCTCCTATAATTCACCCCTCCACTTT
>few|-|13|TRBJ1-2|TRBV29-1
CSVEDRNSYGYTF
TGCAGCGTTGAAGATAGGAACTCCTATGGCTACACCTTC
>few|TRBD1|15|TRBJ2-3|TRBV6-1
CASSEGTTGADTQYF
TGTGCCAGCAGTGAAGGGACGACAGGGGCAGATACGCAGTATTTT
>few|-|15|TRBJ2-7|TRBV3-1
CASSQVRGSGFEQYF
TGTGCCAGCAGCCAAGTAAGGGGCTCAGGGTTCGAGCAGTACTTC
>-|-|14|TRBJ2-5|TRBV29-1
CSAFQLGPQETQYF
TGCAGCGCGTTCCAACTAGGACCCCAAGAGACCCAGTACTTC
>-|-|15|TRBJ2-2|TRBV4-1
CASSQVGDYTGELFF
TGCGCCAGCAGCCAAGTGGGGGACTACACCGGGGAGCTGTTTTTT
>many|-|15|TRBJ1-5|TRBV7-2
CASSSGTLSNQPQHF
TGTGCCAGCAGCTCCGGGACGCTAAGCAATCAGCCCCAGCATTTT
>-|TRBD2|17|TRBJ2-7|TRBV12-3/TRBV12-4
CASSRGGVVGGFYEQYF
TGTGCCAGCAGTCGAGGAGGGGTAGTGGGGGGGTTCTACGAGCAGTACTTC
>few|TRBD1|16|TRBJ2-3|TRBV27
CASSLAAGQGTDTQYF
TGTGCCAGCAGTTTAGCCGCGGGACAGGGAACAGATACGCAGTATTTT
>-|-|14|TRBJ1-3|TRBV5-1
CASSWDSSGNTIYF
TGCGCCAGCAGCTGGGACTCATCTGGAAACACCATATATTTT
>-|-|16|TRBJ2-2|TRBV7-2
CASSLAPGGAQGELFF
TGTGCCAGCAGCTTAGCGCCTGGGGGTGCCCAAGGGGAGCTGTTTTTT
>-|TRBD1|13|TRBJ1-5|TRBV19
CASKGRQGEPQHF
TGTGCCAGTAAGGGTCGGCAGGGGGAGCCCCAGCATTTT